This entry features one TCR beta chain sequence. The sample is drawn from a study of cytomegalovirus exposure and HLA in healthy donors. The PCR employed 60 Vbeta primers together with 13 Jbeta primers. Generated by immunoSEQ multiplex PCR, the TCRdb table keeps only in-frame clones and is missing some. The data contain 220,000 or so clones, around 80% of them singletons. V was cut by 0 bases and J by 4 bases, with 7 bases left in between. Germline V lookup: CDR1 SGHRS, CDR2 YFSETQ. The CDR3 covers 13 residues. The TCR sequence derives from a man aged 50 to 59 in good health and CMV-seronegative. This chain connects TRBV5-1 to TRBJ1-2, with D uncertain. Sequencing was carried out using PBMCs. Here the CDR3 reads CASSLDQAYGYTF. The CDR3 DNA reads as TGCGCCAGCAGCTTGGACCAAGCCTATGGCTACACCTTC.